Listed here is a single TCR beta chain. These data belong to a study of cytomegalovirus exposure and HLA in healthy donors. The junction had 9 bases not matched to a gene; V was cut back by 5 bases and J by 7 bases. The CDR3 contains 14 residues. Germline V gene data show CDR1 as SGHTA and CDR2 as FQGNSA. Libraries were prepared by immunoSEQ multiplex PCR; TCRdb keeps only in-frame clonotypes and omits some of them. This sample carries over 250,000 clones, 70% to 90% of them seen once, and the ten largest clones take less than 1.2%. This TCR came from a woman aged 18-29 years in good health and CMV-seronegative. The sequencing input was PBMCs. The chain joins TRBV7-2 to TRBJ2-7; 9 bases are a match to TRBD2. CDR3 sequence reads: CASSRAGGLREQYF. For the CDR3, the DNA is TGTGCCAGCAGCCGAGCGGGGGGTCTACGGGAGCAGTACTTC.